This is a list of T cell receptor beta chains from one sample in a study of blood T cell repertoires in COVID-19. Only in-frame clones appear in the TCRdb table, and some are missing; sequencing was by immunoSEQ multiplex PCR. The sample lists a few hundred thousand clones; 83% were seen once. The sample was peripheral blood. These receptors all stem from a woman aged 50 to 60 with acute or convalescent COVID-19. The CDR3 runs from the conserved cysteine through the conserved F or W. D genes are given only for firm matches. Clone size is shown for a subset of rows, as once, few, many or a class of expanded clone.

V gene: TRBV6-5
J gene: TRBJ2-1
D gene: TRBD1
clone size: .
CDR3 protein: CASSLTGDNEQFF
CDR3 DNA: TGTGCCAGCAGCCTAACAGGGGACAATGAGCAGTTCTTC

V gene: TRBV6-4
J gene: TRBJ1-2
D gene: .
clone size: .
CDR3 protein: CASSDSGSYGYTF
CDR3 DNA: TGTGCCAGCAGTGACTCGGGCAGCTATGGCTACACCTTC

V gene: TRBV29-1
J gene: TRBJ2-7
D gene: TRBD1
clone size: .
CDR3 protein: CSVGTGDEQYF
CDR3 DNA: TGCAGCGTCGGGACAGGGGACGAGCAGTACTTC

V gene: TRBV4-2
J gene: TRBJ2-3
D gene: .
clone size: .
CDR3 protein: CASSQEQSSGQYF
CDR3 DNA: TGTGCCAGCAGCCAAGAACAGAGCAGTGGGCAGTATTTT

V gene: TRBV19
J gene: TRBJ1-2
D gene: .
clone size: .
CDR3 protein: CASQTTAGVYGYTF
CDR3 DNA: TGTGCCAGCCAAACTACAGCGGGGGTCTATGGCTACACCTTC

V gene: TRBV2
J gene: TRBJ1-1
D gene: TRBD1
clone size: .
CDR3 protein: CASSKGQRNTEAFF
CDR3 DNA: TGTGCCAGCAGTAAGGGACAGAGAAACACTGAAGCTTTCTTT

V gene: TRBV6-5
J gene: TRBJ2-7
D gene: TRBD2
clone size: .
CDR3 protein: CASSPQAGGRQEQYF
CDR3 DNA: TGTGCCAGCAGTCCCCAGGCGGGAGGGCGTCAGGAGCAGTACTTC

V gene: TRBV24-1
J gene: TRBJ1-5
D gene: .
clone size: .
CDR3 protein: CATSDMDSSNQPQHF
CDR3 DNA: TGTGCCACCAGTGATATGGACTCTAGCAATCAGCCCCAGCATTTT

V gene: TRBV7-2
J gene: TRBJ2-5
D gene: .
clone size: .
CDR3 protein: CASSRQHQETQYF
CDR3 DNA: TGTGCCAGCAGCCGACAGCACCAAGAGACCCAGTACTTC

V gene: TRBV5-1
J gene: TRBJ2-5
D gene: TRBD1
clone size: .
CDR3 protein: CASSPGGTGATQYF
CDR3 DNA: TGCGCCAGCAGCCCCGGTGGGACAGGTGCGACCCAGTACTTC

V gene: TRBV6-5
J gene: TRBJ1-5
D gene: TRBD1
clone size: .
CDR3 protein: CASRETGTGVQPQHF
CDR3 DNA: TGTGCCAGCAGAGAGACCGGGACAGGGGTACAGCCCCAGCATTTT

V gene: TRBV28
J gene: TRBJ2-7
D gene: .
clone size: .
CDR3 protein: CASSFLYEQYF
CDR3 DNA: TGTGCCAGCAGTTTTTTATACGAGCAGTACTTC

V gene: TRBV2
J gene: TRBJ1-1
D gene: .
clone size: .
CDR3 protein: CASRQDWQAWEAFF
CDR3 DNA: TGTGCCAGCAGACAAGATTGGCAGGCCTGGGAAGCTTTCTTT

V gene: TRBV6-5
J gene: TRBJ1-2
D gene: TRBD1
clone size: .
CDR3 protein: CASSKTGTGYTF
CDR3 DNA: TGTGCCAGCAGTAAGACAGGGACTGGCTACACCTTC

V gene: TRBV4-1
J gene: TRBJ1-1
D gene: TRBD1
clone size: .
CDR3 protein: CASSQDQLTGVNTEAFF
CDR3 DNA: TGCGCCAGCAGCCAAGATCAGCTGACAGGGGTGAACACTGAAGCTTTCTTT

V gene: TRBV18
J gene: TRBJ2-7
D gene: .
clone size: .
CDR3 protein: CASSPTGSGYEQYF
CDR3 DNA: TGTGCCAGCTCACCTACAGGGTCCGGCTACGAGCAGTACTTC

V gene: TRBV7-8
J gene: TRBJ1-2
D gene: .
clone size: .
CDR3 protein: CASSTGNYGYTF
CDR3 DNA: TGTGCCAGCAGCACCGGGAATTATGGCTACACCTTC

V gene: TRBV21-1
J gene: TRBJ1-2
D gene: .
clone size: once
CDR3 protein: CATSLGYTF
CDR3 DNA: TGTGCCACCAGCCTCGGCTACACCTTC

V gene: TRBV7-9
J gene: TRBJ2-5
D gene: .
clone size: .
CDR3 protein: CASAVRLETQYF
CDR3 DNA: TGTGCCAGCGCGGTAAGGTTGGAGACCCAGTACTTC

V gene: TRBV29-1
J gene: TRBJ2-7
D gene: TRBD1
clone size: .
CDR3 protein: CSVATQGAYEQYF
CDR3 DNA: TGCAGCGTTGCAACCCAGGGGGCCTACGAGCAGTACTTC

V gene: TRBV19
J gene: TRBJ2-1
D gene: TRBD2
clone size: .
CDR3 protein: CASSLTSGGSSYNEQFF
CDR3 DNA: TGTGCCAGTAGTTTGACTAGCGGGGGGAGCTCCTACAATGAGCAGTTCTTC

V gene: TRBV24-1
J gene: TRBJ2-3
D gene: .
clone size: .
CDR3 protein: CATSDLGTSHPTDTQYF
CDR3 DNA: TGTGCCACCAGTGACCTTGGGACTTCACATCCCACAGATACGCAGTATTTT

V gene: TRBV5-1
J gene: TRBJ2-7
D gene: TRBD1
clone size: .
CDR3 protein: CASTRTGGYEQYF
CDR3 DNA: TGCGCCAGCACTCGGACAGGAGGCTACGAGCAGTACTTC

V gene: TRBV7-9
J gene: TRBJ1-3
D gene: .
clone size: .
CDR3 protein: CASSSSGAGNTIYF
CDR3 DNA: TGTGCCAGCAGCTCGAGTGGGGCAGGAAACACCATATATTTT

V gene: TRBV28
J gene: TRBJ2-7
D gene: TRBD1
clone size: .
CDR3 protein: CASKGQGSSHEQYF
CDR3 DNA: TGTGCCAGCAAGGGACAGGGCAGCAGCCACGAGCAGTACTTC

V gene: TRBV3-1/TRBV3-2
J gene: TRBJ2-7
D gene: TRBD2
clone size: .
CDR3 protein: CASSRKPGGNYEQYF
CDR3 DNA: TGTGCCAGCAGCCGCAAGCCGGGGGGGAACTACGAGCAGTACTTC

V gene: TRBV29-1
J gene: TRBJ1-3
D gene: TRBD1
clone size: .
CDR3 protein: CSVVTGVLGNTIYF
CDR3 DNA: TGCAGCGTTGTGACAGGGGTATTGGGAAACACCATATATTTT

V gene: TRBV5-1
J gene: TRBJ1-1
D gene: .
clone size: .
CDR3 protein: CASSTRGLNTEAFF
CDR3 DNA: TGCGCCAGTTCAACTAGGGGACTAAACACTGAAGCTTTCTTT

V gene: TRBV7-2
J gene: TRBJ1-5
D gene: .
clone size: .
CDR3 protein: CASSFQFNQPQHF
CDR3 DNA: TGTGCCAGCAGCTTCCAATTCAATCAGCCCCAGCATTTT

V gene: TRBV20-1
J gene: TRBJ2-4
D gene: TRBD2
clone size: .
CDR3 protein: CSASLAGGYIQYF
CDR3 DNA: TGCAGTGCTAGTCTAGCGGGAGGTTACATTCAGTACTTC

V gene: TRBV14
J gene: TRBJ2-7
D gene: .
clone size: .
CDR3 protein: CASSQAYEQYF
CDR3 DNA: TGTGCCAGCAGCCAAGCGTACGAGCAGTACTTC

V gene: TRBV9
J gene: TRBJ2-7
D gene: .
clone size: .
CDR3 protein: CASSLDHAYEQYF
CDR3 DNA: TGTGCCAGCAGTCTAGATCACGCCTACGAGCAGTACTTC

V gene: TRBV5-1
J gene: TRBJ1-3
D gene: .
clone size: .
CDR3 protein: CASSLGGGSGNTIYF
CDR3 DNA: TGCGCCAGCAGCTTGGGAGGGGGCTCTGGAAACACCATATATTTT

V gene: TRBV7-9
J gene: TRBJ2-4
D gene: .
clone size: .
CDR3 protein: CASSPDYWISNIQYF
CDR3 DNA: TGTGCCAGCAGCCCGGACTACTGGATTTCGAACATTCAGTACTTC

V gene: TRBV4-1
J gene: TRBJ1-2
D gene: .
clone size: .
CDR3 protein: CASSQVVGEYGYTF
CDR3 DNA: TGCGCCAGCAGCCAAGTGGTCGGGGAGTATGGCTACACCTTC

V gene: TRBV24-1
J gene: TRBJ2-1
D gene: .
clone size: .
CDR3 protein: CATRTEGRDNEQFF
CDR3 DNA: TGTGCCACCCGTACGGAGGGACGGGACAATGAGCAGTTCTTC

V gene: TRBV4-2
J gene: TRBJ2-1
D gene: .
clone size: .
CDR3 protein: CASSEERGEQFF
CDR3 DNA: TGTGCCAGCAGCGAAGAGAGAGGTGAGCAGTTCTTC

V gene: TRBV29-1
J gene: TRBJ2-2
D gene: .
clone size: .
CDR3 protein: CSVEDRLNTGELFF
CDR3 DNA: TGCAGCGTTGAGGACAGACTAAACACCGGGGAGCTGTTTTTT

V gene: TRBV2
J gene: TRBJ1-5
D gene: .
clone size: few
CDR3 protein: CASSERGMPQHF
CDR3 DNA: TGTGCCAGCAGTGAAAGGGGGATGCCCCAGCATTTT

V gene: TRBV28
J gene: TRBJ1-2
D gene: TRBD1
clone size: .
CDR3 protein: CASSPRQGGYTF
CDR3 DNA: TGTGCCAGCAGCCCAAGACAGGGGGGCTACACCTTC